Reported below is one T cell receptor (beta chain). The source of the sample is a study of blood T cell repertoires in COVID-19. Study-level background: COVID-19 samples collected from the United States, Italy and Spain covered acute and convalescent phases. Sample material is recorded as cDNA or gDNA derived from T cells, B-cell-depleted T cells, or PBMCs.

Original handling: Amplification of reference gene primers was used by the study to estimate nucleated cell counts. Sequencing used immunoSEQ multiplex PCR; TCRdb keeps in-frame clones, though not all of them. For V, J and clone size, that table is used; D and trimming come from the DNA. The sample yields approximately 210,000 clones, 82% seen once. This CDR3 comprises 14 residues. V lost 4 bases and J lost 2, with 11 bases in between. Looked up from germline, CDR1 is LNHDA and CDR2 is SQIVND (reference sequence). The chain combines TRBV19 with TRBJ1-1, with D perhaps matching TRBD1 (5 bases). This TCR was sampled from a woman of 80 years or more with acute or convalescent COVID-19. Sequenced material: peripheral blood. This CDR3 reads CASSKDTVNTEAFF. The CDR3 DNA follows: TGTGCCAGTAGTAAGGACACAGTAAACACTGAAGCTTTCTTT.